The rows below give T cell receptor beta chains drawn from one sample of a study of blood T cells in healthy people across ages. Each CDR3 protein is one row after TCRdb ran MiXCR on the 5' RACE reads. The table shows some 800,000 distinct CDR3 sequences, with approximately 25% occurring only once. These same data were also listed under a study on T cells of mothers and their children.

The material sequenced was blood. These receptors originate from a boy aged 5-17 years in good health. Each CDR3 is given with its conserved first and last residue. D genes are given only for firm matches. The size of a clone is reported for some rows only, either as once, few or many, or as a class for expanded clones.

D gene,V gene,J gene,clone size,CDR3 DNA,CDR3 protein
NA,TRBV6-1,TRBJ2-3,NA,TGTGCCAGCAGTGAAAGGGCCAACTTGCGCACACATACGCAGTATTTT,CASSERANLRTHTQYF
NA,TRBV5-1,TRBJ2-3,few,TGCGCCAGCAGCCCGACCCTGGATACGCAGTATTTT,CASSPTLDTQYF
NA,TRBV4-1,TRBJ2-2,few,TGCGCCAGCAGCCAGGGGATCCTCGACAAGAACACCGGGGAGCTGTTTTTT,CASSQGILDKNTGELFF
TRBD1,TRBV10-3,TRBJ2-7,few,TGTGCCATCAGTGAGCCCGAGACAGGGGGCGACGAGCAGTACTTC,CAISEPETGGDEQYF
NA,TRBV18,TRBJ2-3,NA,TGTGCCAGCTCACCGGCACCAGACTCGACGCAGTATTTT,CASSPAPDSTQYF
NA,TRBV7-9,TRBJ1-2,NA,TGTGCCAGCAGCTTAGTGGGTGGCGAATCTAACTATGGCTACACCTTC,CASSLVGGESNYGYTF
NA,TRBV6-2/TRBV6-3,TRBJ1-5,once,TGTGCCAGCAGTCCTGGGATCGGCAGTCAGCCCCAGCATTTT,CASSPGIGSQPQHF
NA,TRBV28,TRBJ2-7,NA,TGTGCCAGCATGGGCACGGCCTACGAGCAGTACTTC,CASMGTAYEQYF
NA,TRBV29-1,TRBJ2-1,NA,TGCAGCGTTGACAGCGCCCCGGGAGAGCAGTTCTTC,CSVDSAPGEQFF
NA,TRBV12-3/TRBV12-4,TRBJ1-2,NA,TGTGCCAGCAGTTTAGCGGGGGCACCCGGTGGCTACACCTTC,CASSLAGAPGGYTF
NA,TRBV15,TRBJ1-2,NA,TGTGCCACCAGCAGAGCGCTTAGAGGGGGTTGGACCTTC,CATSRALRGGWTF
NA,TRBV11-2,TRBJ1-2,NA,TGTGCCAGCAGCCCCCACCTCGACAGAGACTATGGCTACACCTTC,CASSPHLDRDYGYTF
NA,TRBV4-3,TRBJ2-1,NA,TGCGTCAGCAGCCAAAGGGGGGGGAATGAGCAGTTCTTC,CVSSQRGGNEQFF
NA,TRBV29-1,TRBJ1-1,few,TGCAGCGTTTTCCCGGCAGGAACGAACACTGAAGCTTTCTTT,CSVFPAGTNTEAFF
NA,TRBV7-2,TRBJ2-1,NA,TGTGCCAGCAGCCGTACTAGGGAGATTTACAATGAGCAGTTCTTC,CASSRTREIYNEQFF
TRBD2,TRBV29-1,TRBJ2-7,NA,TGCAGCGTCCGAGGCGGGGTCGGGGGGACCAACTCCTACGAGCAGTACTTC,CSVRGGVGGTNSYEQYF
TRBD2,TRBV4-2,TRBJ2-7,few,TGTGCCAGCAGCCACCCGTTCTCGGGCGGGGGAGTCGCGTACGAGCAGTACTTC,CASSHPFSGGGVAYEQYF
NA,TRBV20-1,TRBJ2-1,NA,TGCAGTGCTAGAGATATACTACCCTACAATGAGCAGTTCTTC,CSARDILPYNEQFF
NA,TRBV6-5,TRBJ2-1,NA,TGTGCCAGCAGCCCCGGGACTCCAACCTACAATGAGCAGTTCTTC,CASSPGTPTYNEQFF